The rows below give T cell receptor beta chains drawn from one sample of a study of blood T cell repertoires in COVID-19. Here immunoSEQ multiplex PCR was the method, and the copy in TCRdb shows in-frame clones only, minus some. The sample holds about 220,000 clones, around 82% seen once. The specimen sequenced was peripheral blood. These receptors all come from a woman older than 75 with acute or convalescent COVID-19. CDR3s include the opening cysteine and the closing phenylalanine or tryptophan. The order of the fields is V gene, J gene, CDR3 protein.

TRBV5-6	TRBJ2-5	CASSATGLETQYF
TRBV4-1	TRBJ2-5	CASSPGGARGAETQYF
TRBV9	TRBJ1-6	CASSVNPNTNSPLHF
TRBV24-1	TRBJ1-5	CATSRDRGQPQHF
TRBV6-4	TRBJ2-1	CASSDWASGGRNEQFF
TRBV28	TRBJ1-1	CASSIPGAGVLNTEAFF
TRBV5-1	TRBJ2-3	CASSSLGGSQYF
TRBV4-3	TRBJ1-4	CASSQDLPRVTEKLFF
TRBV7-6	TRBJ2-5	CASSLSGAETQYF
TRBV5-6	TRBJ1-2	CASSSAPTARVYGYTF
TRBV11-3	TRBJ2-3	CASSFAGDTQYF
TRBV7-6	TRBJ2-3	CASRGTVSLTDTQYF
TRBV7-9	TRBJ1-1	CASSPRTKPNTEAFF
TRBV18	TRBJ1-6	CASLGQGNSPLHF
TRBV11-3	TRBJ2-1	CASSPLAGLTYNEQFF
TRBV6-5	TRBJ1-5	CASRRQGWGNQPQHF
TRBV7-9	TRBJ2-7	CASSLGSQPYEQYF
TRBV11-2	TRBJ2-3	CASSLKVGGGPDTQYF
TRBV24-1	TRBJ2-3	CATSDRDTSSTDTQYF
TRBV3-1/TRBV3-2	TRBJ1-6	CASSPRDLNSPLHF
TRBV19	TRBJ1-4	CASSTPGTGYHLNEKLFF
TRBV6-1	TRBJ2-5	CASSEGGRWSQYF
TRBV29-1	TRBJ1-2	CSVEDRGANNYGYTF
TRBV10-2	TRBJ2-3	CASSVPGTSGSDTQYF
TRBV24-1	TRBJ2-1	CATSAPGADNNEQFF
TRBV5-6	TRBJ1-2	CASSLGQISPGIF
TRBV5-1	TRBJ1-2	CASSKTRGGDGYTF
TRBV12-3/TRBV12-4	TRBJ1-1	CASRKGEVGEAFF
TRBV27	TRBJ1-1	CASRPHFRDVNTEAFF